Described below is a single T cell receptor (beta chain) sequence and its context. Looked up from germline, CDR1 is SGHAT and CDR2 is FQNNGV. The CDR3 loop spans 14 amino acids. After removal of 6 bases from V and 3 bases from J, the junction contained 8 bases not matched to a gene. Assay used: immunoSEQ multiplex PCR; TCRdb lists only in-frame clones, some missing. There are roughly 77,000 clones in the sample; 92% occur only once, and 0.55% to 0.75% lies in the top ten. The sample belongs to a study of OX40 agonist ivuxolimab in advanced cancers. This receptor was obtained from an adult with an advanced solid tumor such as melanoma, head and neck, liver or kidney cancer. The chain joins TRBV11-2 to TRBJ2-7; 7 bases line up with TRBD2. The source was CD4+ or CD8+ T cells sorted from blood, collected in a trial of the OX40 agonist ivuxolimab. The CDR3, as DNA: TGTGCCAGCAGAGCGGGATTAGGGCGCTACGAGCAGTACTTC. It codes for CASRAGLGRYEQYF. Based on the CDR3 plus reference TRBV11-2 and TRBJ2-7, the full variable domain is EAGVAQSPRYKIIEKRQSVAFWCNPISGHATLYWYQQILGQGPKLLIQFQNNGVVDDSQLPKDRFSAERLKGVDSTLKIQPAKLEDSAVYLCASRAGLGRYEQYFGPGTRLTVT.